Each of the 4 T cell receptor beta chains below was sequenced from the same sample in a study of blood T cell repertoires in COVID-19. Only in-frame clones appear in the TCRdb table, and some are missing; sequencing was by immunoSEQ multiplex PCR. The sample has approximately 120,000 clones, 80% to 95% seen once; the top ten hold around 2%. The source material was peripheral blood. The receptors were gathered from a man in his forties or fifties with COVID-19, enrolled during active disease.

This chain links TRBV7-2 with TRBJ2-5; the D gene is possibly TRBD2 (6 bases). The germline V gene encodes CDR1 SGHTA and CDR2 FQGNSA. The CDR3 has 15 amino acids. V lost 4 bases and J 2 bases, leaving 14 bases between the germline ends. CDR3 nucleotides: TGTGCCAGCAGCTATACAACCGGAGGGCAAGAGACCCAGTACTTC. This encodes CASSYTTGGQETQYF.

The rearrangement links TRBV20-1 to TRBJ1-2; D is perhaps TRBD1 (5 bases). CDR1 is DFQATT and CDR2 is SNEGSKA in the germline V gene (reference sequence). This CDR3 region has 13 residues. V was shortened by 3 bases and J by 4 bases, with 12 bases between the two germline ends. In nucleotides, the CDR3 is TGCAGTGCTAGTCCGCAGGGAGGCTATGGCTACACCTTC. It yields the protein CSASPQGGYGYTF.

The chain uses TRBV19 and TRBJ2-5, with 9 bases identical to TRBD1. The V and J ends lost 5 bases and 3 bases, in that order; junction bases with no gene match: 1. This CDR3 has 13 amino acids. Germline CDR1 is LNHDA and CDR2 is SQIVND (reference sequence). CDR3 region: CASSRTGEETQYF. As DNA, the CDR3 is TGTGCCAGTAGTCGGACAGGGGAAGAGACCCAGTACTTC.

As DNA, the CDR3 is TGTGCCAGCAGTTACGGACTAGCGGCCTACGAGCAGTACTTC. Protein sequence: CASSYGLAAYEQYF. The chain combines TRBV6-2 or TRBV6-3 with TRBJ2-7; TRBD2 matches at 10 bases. The J segment lost 2 bases and the V segment lost 2 bases, leaving 0 bases of the junction unmatched. CDR3 length: 14 amino acids. Germline V gene sequence: CDR1 MNHEY, CDR2 SVGEGT.